The rows below give T cell receptor beta chains drawn from one sample of a study of T-cell reconstitution after alpha-beta-depleted transplantation in children. TCRdb fed the PCR reads into MiXCR, producing one record per CDR3 protein. This sample has about 610,000 distinct CDR3 sequences, with roughly a tenth found just once. The input for sequencing was PBMCs from the stem cell graft donor, taken from the stem cell graft. Receptors were obtained from a human donor who donated a stem cell graft to a child with acute myeloid leukemia. Each CDR3 is given with its conserved first and last residue. The D gene is left open where the match is weak. A clone size is listed for some rows: how often the clone was seen (once, few, many), or a class if it is expanded.

clone size: once
D gene: -
V gene: TRBV4-3
J gene: TRBJ1-1
CDR3 length: 13
CDR3 protein: CASSPGHEGEAFF
CDR3 DNA: TGCGCCAGCAGCCCCGGACATGAGGGTGAAGCTTTCTTT

clone size: -
D gene: -
V gene: TRBV18
J gene: TRBJ1-2
CDR3 length: 14
CDR3 protein: CASSPDGGARGYTF
CDR3 DNA: TGTGCCAGCTCACCAGATGGAGGGGCGCGGGGCTACACCTTC

clone size: few
D gene: -
V gene: TRBV6-5
J gene: TRBJ1-2
CDR3 length: 15
CDR3 protein: CASSYSGQRNSGYTF
CDR3 DNA: TGTGCCAGCAGTTACTCGGGACAACGGAACTCTGGCTACACCTTC

clone size: -
D gene: -
V gene: TRBV6-5
J gene: TRBJ2-1
CDR3 length: 15
CDR3 protein: CASSYGDIAYNEQFF
CDR3 DNA: TGTGCCAGCAGTTACGGCGACATAGCGTACAATGAGCAGTTCTTC

clone size: -
D gene: -
V gene: TRBV28
J gene: TRBJ1-4
CDR3 length: 12
CDR3 protein: CASSSQGKKLFF
CDR3 DNA: TGTGCCAGCAGCTCCCAGGGGAAAAAACTGTTTTTT

clone size: many
D gene: TRBD1
V gene: TRBV7-9
J gene: TRBJ2-1
CDR3 length: 14
CDR3 protein: CASSRTGGGDEQFF
CDR3 DNA: TGTGCCAGCAGCCGGACAGGGGGGGGAGATGAGCAGTTCTTC

clone size: few
D gene: -
V gene: TRBV12-3/TRBV12-4
J gene: TRBJ2-2
CDR3 length: 13
CDR3 protein: CASSLAGVGELFF
CDR3 DNA: TGTGCCAGCAGTTTAGCGGGGGTCGGGGAGCTGTTTTTT

clone size: many
D gene: -
V gene: TRBV7-3
J gene: TRBJ2-1
CDR3 length: 13
CDR3 protein: CASRALGVNEQFF
CDR3 DNA: TGTGCCAGCAGGGCTCTGGGGGTAAATGAGCAGTTCTTC

clone size: few
D gene: -
V gene: TRBV5-1
J gene: TRBJ1-2
CDR3 length: 17
CDR3 protein: CASSLSGEPTTNYGYTF
CDR3 DNA: TGCGCCAGCAGCTTGTCCGGTGAACCGACGACCAACTATGGCTACACCTTC

clone size: -
D gene: -
V gene: TRBV2
J gene: TRBJ2-7
CDR3 length: 15
CDR3 protein: CASSDYRASVGEQYF
CDR3 DNA: TGTGCCAGCAGTGACTACCGAGCGTCAGTAGGAGAGCAGTACTTC

clone size: few
D gene: -
V gene: TRBV6-2/TRBV6-3
J gene: TRBJ2-1
CDR3 length: 14
CDR3 protein: CASRKTDPYNEQFF
CDR3 DNA: TGTGCCAGCAGAAAAACGGACCCGTACAATGAGCAGTTCTTC

clone size: few
D gene: -
V gene: TRBV10-3
J gene: TRBJ2-3
CDR3 length: 12
CDR3 protein: CAIRNTNTDQYF
CDR3 DNA: TGTGCCATCAGGAACACTAACACGGACCAGTATTTT

clone size: few
D gene: TRBD2
V gene: TRBV2
J gene: TRBJ2-5
CDR3 length: 16
CDR3 protein: CASSGGPAGLQETQYF
CDR3 DNA: TGTGCCAGCAGTGGGGGCCCAGCGGGATTACAAGAGACCCAGTACTTC

clone size: many
D gene: TRBD2
V gene: TRBV9
J gene: TRBJ2-7
CDR3 length: 15
CDR3 protein: CASSPSGLVSYEQYF
CDR3 DNA: TGTGCCAGCAGCCCATCGGGACTAGTTTCCTACGAGCAGTACTTC

clone size: many
D gene: -
V gene: TRBV7-3
J gene: TRBJ2-1
CDR3 length: 12
CDR3 protein: CASSSEGGKQFF
CDR3 DNA: TGTGCCAGCAGCTCCGAAGGGGGTAAACAATTCTTC

clone size: many
D gene: TRBD2
V gene: TRBV5-1
J gene: TRBJ2-2
CDR3 length: 20
CDR3 protein: CASSLRPSGTSGRGTGELFF
CDR3 DNA: TGCGCCAGCAGCTTGAGACCATCCGGGACTAGCGGCAGAGGGACCGGGGAGCTGTTTTTT

clone size: many
D gene: TRBD1
V gene: TRBV29-1
J gene: TRBJ1-4
CDR3 length: 12
CDR3 protein: CSVRTGDEKLFF
CDR3 DNA: TGCAGCGTGAGAACAGGGGATGAAAAACTGTTTTTT

clone size: many
D gene: -
V gene: TRBV7-4
J gene: TRBJ2-4
CDR3 length: 12
CDR3 protein: CASSLVLTGPFF
CDR3 DNA: TGTGCCAGCAGCTTAGTTTTGACAGGTCCATTCTTC

clone size: few
D gene: TRBD1
V gene: TRBV6-2/TRBV6-3
J gene: TRBJ1-2
CDR3 length: 15
CDR3 protein: CASSTGGANNYGYTF
CDR3 DNA: TGTGCCAGCAGCACAGGGGGGGCGAATAACTATGGCTACACCTTC

clone size: many
D gene: TRBD1
V gene: TRBV15
J gene: TRBJ2-1
CDR3 length: 15
CDR3 protein: CATSYRDRVSNEQFF
CDR3 DNA: TGTGCCACCAGTTACCGGGACAGGGTTTCCAATGAGCAGTTCTTC

clone size: many
D gene: TRBD1
V gene: TRBV7-9
J gene: TRBJ2-7
CDR3 length: 15
CDR3 protein: CASSSQGALPYEQYF
CDR3 DNA: TGTGCCAGCAGTTCACAGGGGGCGCTTCCCTACGAGCAGTACTTC

clone size: -
D gene: -
V gene: TRBV12-3/TRBV12-4
J gene: TRBJ2-5
CDR3 length: 11
CDR3 protein: CASSPQGTQYF
CDR3 DNA: TGTGCCAGCAGTCCCCAGGGGACCCAGTACTTC

clone size: many
D gene: -
V gene: TRBV3-1
J gene: TRBJ1-5
CDR3 length: 14
CDR3 protein: CASSQFQSNQPQHF
CDR3 DNA: TGTGCCAGCAGCCAATTTCAGAGCAATCAGCCCCAGCATTTT

clone size: -
D gene: TRBD1
V gene: TRBV28
J gene: TRBJ1-5
CDR3 length: 15
CDR3 protein: CASSLSGGRNQPQHF
CDR3 DNA: TGTGCCAGCAGTTTATCAGGGGGCCGCAATCAGCCCCAGCATTTT

clone size: -
D gene: TRBD2
V gene: TRBV12-3/TRBV12-4
J gene: TRBJ2-3
CDR3 length: 14
CDR3 protein: CAPSGREGSDTQYF
CDR3 DNA: TGTGCCCCCTCCGGGCGGGAGGGGTCAGATACGCAGTATTTT

clone size: -
D gene: TRBD2
V gene: TRBV7-2
J gene: TRBJ2-7
CDR3 length: 12
CDR3 protein: CASTGLASEQYF
CDR3 DNA: TGTGCCAGCACGGGACTAGCGAGCGAGCAGTACTTC

clone size: many
D gene: -
V gene: TRBV5-1
J gene: TRBJ2-1
CDR3 length: 14
CDR3 protein: CASSPGDFNNEQFF
CDR3 DNA: TGCGCCAGCAGCCCCGGGGACTTCAACAATGAGCAGTTCTTC

clone size: many
D gene: -
V gene: TRBV11-2
J gene: TRBJ1-2
CDR3 length: 14
CDR3 protein: CASSLAQGVEGYTF
CDR3 DNA: TGTGCCAGCAGCTTGGCTCAAGGCGTCGAGGGCTACACCTTC

clone size: -
D gene: -
V gene: TRBV9
J gene: TRBJ2-3
CDR3 length: 16
CDR3 protein: CASSGAHPSSTDTQYF
CDR3 DNA: TGTGCCAGCAGCGGAGCGCACCCCTCTAGCACAGATACGCAGTATTTT

clone size: -
D gene: -
V gene: TRBV6-1
J gene: TRBJ1-1
CDR3 length: 16
CDR3 protein: CASRPQGGWGDTEAFF
CDR3 DNA: TGTGCCAGCAGACCACAGGGAGGATGGGGGGACACTGAAGCTTTCTTT

clone size: many
D gene: -
V gene: TRBV29-1
J gene: TRBJ2-1
CDR3 length: 13
CDR3 protein: CSAQKSTRWEQFF
CDR3 DNA: TGCAGCGCCCAAAAATCGACTAGGTGGGAGCAGTTCTTC

clone size: -
D gene: -
V gene: TRBV19
J gene: TRBJ2-2
CDR3 length: 16
CDR3 protein: CASFPMGGPSDGELFF
CDR3 DNA: TGTGCCAGTTTCCCCATGGGCGGGCCCTCGGACGGGGAGCTGTTTTTT

clone size: many
D gene: -
V gene: TRBV20-1
J gene: TRBJ2-1
CDR3 length: 12
CDR3 protein: CSARQGLNEQFF
CDR3 DNA: TGCAGTGCTAGACAGGGTCTGAACGAGCAGTTCTTC

clone size: -
D gene: -
V gene: TRBV20-1
J gene: TRBJ2-2
CDR3 length: 16
CDR3 protein: CSAREMIVWGTGELFF
CDR3 DNA: TGCAGTGCTAGAGAAATGATAGTTTGGGGGACCGGGGAGCTGTTTTTT

clone size: many
D gene: TRBD2
V gene: TRBV7-3
J gene: TRBJ2-3
CDR3 length: 14
CDR3 protein: CASTTGTTTDTQYF
CDR3 DNA: TGTGCCAGCACCACCGGGACTACCACAGATACGCAGTATTTT

clone size: many
D gene: TRBD1
V gene: TRBV5-1
J gene: TRBJ2-7
CDR3 length: 13
CDR3 protein: CASSWTGSYEQYF
CDR3 DNA: TGCGCCAGCAGCTGGACAGGGTCCTACGAGCAGTACTTC

clone size: many
D gene: -
V gene: TRBV30
J gene: TRBJ1-2
CDR3 length: 11
CDR3 protein: CASRVSGGYTF
CDR3 DNA: TGTGCCAGCAGGGTATCGGGGGGCTACACCTTC

clone size: -
D gene: -
V gene: TRBV7-2
J gene: TRBJ2-1
CDR3 length: 13
CDR3 protein: CASSDLGYNEQFF
CDR3 DNA: TGTGCCAGCAGCGATTTGGGGTACAATGAGCAGTTCTTC

clone size: -
D gene: TRBD2
V gene: TRBV7-9
J gene: TRBJ2-3
CDR3 length: 13
CDR3 protein: CASSPSGTGSQYF
CDR3 DNA: TGTGCCAGCAGTCCGAGCGGGACGGGTTCGCAGTATTTT

clone size: few
D gene: -
V gene: TRBV27
J gene: TRBJ2-1
CDR3 length: 12
CDR3 protein: CASSFPRGEQFF
CDR3 DNA: TGTGCCAGCAGTTTCCCGAGGGGTGAGCAGTTCTTC

clone size: many
D gene: -
V gene: TRBV20-1
J gene: TRBJ1-3
CDR3 length: 15
CDR3 protein: CSARDRGGPGNTIYF
CDR3 DNA: TGCAGTGCTAGGGACCGTGGGGGGCCTGGAAACACCATATATTTT

clone size: -
D gene: TRBD1
V gene: TRBV6-5
J gene: TRBJ1-4
CDR3 length: 16
CDR3 protein: CASSYLPGGGREKLFF
CDR3 DNA: TGTGCCAGCAGTTACCTCCCAGGGGGCGGCCGTGAAAAACTGTTTTTT

clone size: many
D gene: -
V gene: TRBV29-1
J gene: TRBJ2-2
CDR3 length: 11
CDR3 protein: CSGRLSGELFF
CDR3 DNA: TGCAGCGGGCGCTTATCGGGGGAGCTGTTTTTT